This TCR beta chain was sequenced for a study of T cell clonality in common variable immunodeficiency. Findings and limits, study-wide: The cause of increased CVID clonality remains unclear without subpopulation sequencing. Compared with controls, CVID subjects had fewer shared TCRbeta clones.

This clone was recorded many times. What it recognizes is unknown. Read sequence stops 3 residues before the CDR3 end, and the germline J gene provides the missing end. Equal genomic DNA amounts from CVID and control samples were sequenced. TCRdb keeps only in-frame clones here, not all; method: immunoSEQ multiplex PCR. Listed for the sample are 45,000 to 55,000 clones, none seen a single time. Both groups were predominantly of Caucasian heritage. Germline lookup yields CDR1 WNHNN and CDR2 SYGVQD (reference sequence). The CDR3 contains 15 residues. Trimming at V came to 2 bases and at J to 0 bases, leaving 4 bases not matched to a gene.

The origin of this receptor is a person aged 18 to 69 in good health. The genes are TRBV10-1 and TRBJ2-7, with TRBD2 matching 7 bases. The sample consisted of peripheral blood mononuclear cells. The DNA read from the CDR3 is TGCGCCAGCAGTGAGGCGGGAGATCGCTCCTACGAG. Encoded protein: CASSEAGDRSYE. The full CDR3 is CASSEAGDRSYEQYF.